This is a list of T cell receptor beta chains from one sample in a study of T cells after posttransplantation cyclophosphamide. The repertoire was sequenced with immunoSEQ multiplex PCR; TCRdb's copy has only in-frame clones and lacks some. This table has 10,000 or so clones, 80% to 85% appearing once. The sample was PBMCs, taken 367 days after allogeneic stem cell transplant with calcineurin inhibitor and methotrexate. These TCRs come from a young adult male patient who received an allogeneic stem cell transplant from an unrelated donor, was CMV-positive, and had acute GVHD only. Some T cells may originate from the graft donor. Both conserved end residues are part of each CDR3. D genes are given only for firm matches. A clone size is listed for some rows: how often the clone was seen (once, few, many), or a class if it is expanded.

NA	TRBV7-3	NA	TRBJ2-2	TGTGCCAGCAGCCCGGGGGACCTCAGAGGCGCGGAGCTGTTTTTT	CASSPGDLRGAELFF
NA	TRBV7-9	NA	TRBJ2-7	TGTGCCAGCAGCTTAGAGGGCCCCGGAGGCCAGTACTTC	CASSLEGPGGQYF
NA	TRBV15	NA	TRBJ1-1	TGTGCCACCAGCAGCAGACAGGCCAACACTGAAGCTTTCTTT	CATSSRQANTEAFF
medium-sized	TRBV7-9	TRBD1	TRBJ1-2	TGTGCCAGCAGCTTTAGTTGGGACAGGGGGAACTATGGCTACACCTTC	CASSFSWDRGNYGYTF
NA	TRBV2	NA	TRBJ1-2	TGTGCCAGCAGTGAAGAGGGAGGCTATGGCTACACCTTC	CASSEEGGYGYTF
NA	TRBV10-1	NA	TRBJ1-1	TGCGCCAGCATCGCGGGGGGCAAGGGCACTGAAGCTTTCTTT	CASIAGGKGTEAFF
NA	TRBV6-1	NA	TRBJ1-2	TGTGCCAGCTTCCTCCAGTCTAACTATGGCTACACCTTC	CASFLQSNYGYTF
few	TRBV15	TRBD2	TRBJ2-7	TGTGCCACCAGCAGAGAGACTAGCGGGAGCTACGAGCAGTACTTC	CATSRETSGSYEQYF
NA	TRBV27	TRBD1	TRBJ2-1	TGTGCCAGCACCCCAGGGGACAGGTACAATGAGCAGTTCTTC	CASTPGDRYNEQFF
NA	TRBV5-1	NA	TRBJ1-4	TGCGCCAGCAGCCCCATGGGGGGTGGCGAAAAACTGTTTTTT	CASSPMGGGEKLFF